These T cell receptor beta chains were read from a single sample in a study of Graves' ophthalmopathy and Graves' hyperthyroidism. Each CDR3 protein gets one entry after TCRdb re-called the multiplex PCR reads with MiXCR. The profile shows about 620,000 distinct CDR3 sequences, about 20% of them singletons. The sequencing input was peripheral blood. The receptors derive from a woman aged 18-35 years with stable Graves' hyperthyroidism. Some clones in this sample may be carry-over from other donors' samples. Each CDR3 is given with its conserved first and last residue. The D gene is left open where the match is weak. Expanded clones get a size class; other rows say once, few or many, or leave the size out.

>TRBV7-6|TRBJ2-7|many|TRBD2
CASSPGGGLADEQYF
TGTGCCAGCAGTCCCGGGGGGGGCCTGGCTGACGAGCAGTACTTC
>TRBV11-2|TRBJ1-2|many|-
CASSSLLGQATDYGYTF
TGTGCCAGCAGCTCACTCCTGGGGCAGGCTACAGACTATGGCTACACCTTC
>TRBV28|TRBJ1-2|many|-
CASSLAGPTTATNYGYTF
TGTGCCAGCAGTTTAGCAGGGCCGACAACCGCTACTAACTATGGCTACACCTTC
>TRBV28|TRBJ2-7|many|TRBD2
CASSSLAGPRLRQYF
TGTGCCAGCAGTTCACTAGCGGGGCCCAGATTAAGGCAGTACTTC
>TRBV6-5|TRBJ2-3|few|TRBD1
CASRSSLGGLDTQYF
TGTGCCAGCAGATCCTCCTTAGGGGGCCTGGATACGCAGTATTTT
>TRBV2|TRBJ2-5|many|-
CASSGSAGRQETQYF
TGTGCCAGCAGTGGCTCGGCGGGGAGGCAAGAGACCCAGTACTTC
>TRBV10-3|TRBJ2-7|-|TRBD1
CAISETGQGIYEQYF
TGTGCCATCAGTGAGACGGGACAGGGAATCTACGAGCAGTACTTC
>TRBV5-5|TRBJ1-2|many|-
CASSLESPYGYTF
TGTGCCAGCAGCTTGGAGTCACCCTATGGCTACACCTTC
>TRBV6-1|TRBJ2-2|many|-
CASSKGGRTDAGELFF
TGTGCCAGCAGCAAGGGGGGACGGACGGACGCCGGGGAGCTGTTTTTT
>TRBV12-3/TRBV12-4|TRBJ1-1|many|-
CASSLMSAEAFF
TGTGCCAGCAGTTTAATGTCAGCCGAAGCTTTCTTT
>TRBV6-5|TRBJ2-7|few|-
CASSWTDPYEQYF
TGTGCCAGCAGTTGGACGGACCCTTACGAGCAGTACTTC
>TRBV12-3/TRBV12-4|TRBJ1-6|-|-
CASSTGLGNSPLHF
TGTGCCAGCAGTACAGGCCTCGGGAATTCACCCCTCCACTTT
>TRBV30|TRBJ1-2|-|-
CAWSVQIHRGYTF
TGTGCCTGGAGTGTACAAATCCACCGGGGCTACACCTTC
>TRBV6-1|TRBJ2-7|-|TRBD2
CASRPGLAGGRYEQYF
TGTGCCAGCAGACCGGGACTAGCGGGGGGGCGGTACGAGCAGTACTTC
>TRBV5-1|TRBJ2-5|few|-
CASSLDGHGYQETQYF
TGCGCCAGCAGCTTGGATGGACACGGGTACCAAGAGACCCAGTACTTC
>TRBV28|TRBJ1-2|-|-
CASSPITQDSNYGYTF
TGTGCCAGCAGTCCCATCACTCAGGACAGCAACTATGGCTACACCTTC
>TRBV4-1|TRBJ2-7|-|-
CASSQGGGNSYEQYF
TGCGCCAGCAGCCAAGGAGGAGGCAACTCCTACGAGCAGTACTTC
>TRBV20-1|TRBJ2-3|many|-
CSEGGSTDTQYF
TGCAGCGAGGGTGGTAGTACAGATACGCAGTATTTT
>TRBV6-5|TRBJ1-6|-|-
CASSYSRPQGGGSPLHF
TGTGCCAGCAGTTACTCCCGTCCGCAGGGCGGAGGTTCACCCCTCCACTTT
>TRBV6-4|TRBJ2-7|many|-
CASNEGTYEQYF
TGTGCCAGCAATGAGGGAACCTACGAGCAGTACTTC
>TRBV6-1|TRBJ2-4|many|-
CASSSSTDIQYF
TGTGCCAGCAGTTCGTCGACGGATATTCAGTACTTC
>TRBV6-1|TRBJ1-2|many|-
CASSAGMGGYTF
TGTGCCAGCAGCGCGGGAATGGGGGGCTACACCTTC
>TRBV3-1|TRBJ2-5|many|-
CASSQTEETQYF
TGTGCCAGCAGCCAGACAGAAGAGACCCAGTACTTC
>TRBV6-1|TRBJ1-5|many|-
CASSNILDQPQHF
TGTGCCAGCAGTAATATCCTGGACCAGCCCCAGCATTTT